This TCR beta chain comes out of a study of T cell responses to AZD1222 COVID-19 vaccine. Assay: immunoSEQ multiplex PCR; the TCRdb copy retains only in-frame clones and omits some. This sample has 170,000 or so clones, with 87% found just once. Turning to this clone: Its antigen is still unknown.

Germline CDR1 MNHNS, CDR2 SASEGT. J gave up 7 bases and V 3 bases, and 2 bases lay outside the gene matches. The CDR3 is 14 amino acids. Overall study findings and caveats: Females outnumbered males among donors, who were mostly white British; clonal diversity was possibly underestimated.

This sample comprised peripheral blood, obtained on day 0 of AZD1222 vaccination. The sequence was collected from an adult in good health. The chain recombines TRBV6-1 with TRBJ2-1; 11 bases are a match to TRBD2. Here the CDR3 DNA reads TGTGCCAGCAGTGAGGGACTAGCGGTTAATGAGCAGTTCTTC. It yields the protein CASSEGLAVNEQFF.